These 21 T cell receptor beta chains share one sample of origin, sequenced in a study of tumor-infiltrating lymphocytes in oesophageal squamous cell carcinoma. From the PCR reads, TCRdb called clonotypes with MiXCR, one entry per CDR3 protein. The top ten hold about 14% of the sample, which has about 14,000 distinct CDR3 sequences, over 45% seen once. Sample: blood. Receptors were obtained from a male donor with esophageal squamous cell carcinoma.

This clonotype appeared once. The genes are TRBV5-4 and TRBJ2-1; 10 bases fit TRBD2. The J call may not be correct, given that the DNA end is closer to TRBJ2-7. The CDR3 has 14 residues. Germline CDR1 reads SGHNT; CDR2 reads YYREEE (reference sequence). DNA of the CDR3: TGTGCCAGCAGCTTGCGGACTAGCGGCAATGAGCAGTACTTC. Encoded protein: CASSLRTSGNEQYF.

The rearrangement uses TRBV7-9 and TRBJ2-1; D is uncertain. This CDR3 is built from 15 residues. Trimming shortened V by 1 base and J by 0 bases, and 7 bases separated the two germline ends. Germline loops: CDR1 SEHNR, CDR2 FQNEAQ (reference sequence). In DNA form, the CDR3 reads TGTGCCAGCAGCTTAGACGGAGCCTCCTACAATGAGCAGTTCTTC. Amino acid sequence: CASSLDGASYNEQFF.

This clonotype is large by share. The rearrangement joins TRBV7-2 to TRBJ2-7; D not resolved. The CDR3 consists of 12 residues. The ends were cut back, 3 bases at V and 5 bases at J, with 8 bases in the middle. CDR1 and CDR2 from the germline V gene are SGHTA and FQGNSA. The CDR3 sequence is CASSFTLDEQYF. In DNA, the CDR3 is TGTGCCAGCAGCTTTACCCTAGACGAGCAGTACTTC.

This clonotype was detected ten times or more. This chain joins TRBV23-1 and TRBJ1-1; the D gene is possibly TRBD1 (6 bases). TRBV23-1 is labeled an ORF, and its function is uncertain. V was shortened by 4 bases and J by 11 bases, with 29 bases between the two germline ends. This CDR3 has 17 residues. CDR3 protein: CASSPNHELQGRGWAFF. DNA for the CDR3: TGCGCCAGCAGTCCCAACCACGAGCTACAGGGACGGGGATGGGCTTTCTTT.

This clonotype turned up a few times. This chain links TRBV7-2 with TRBJ2-3; unclear D gene. CDR1 is SGHTA, CDR2 FQGNSA, per germline. V was cut by 1 base and J by 2 bases, with 7 bases left in between. The CDR3 runs to 14 residues. CDR3 loop: CASSLVVTTDTQYF. In DNA form, the CDR3 reads TGTGCCAGCAGCTTAGTCGTTACCACAGATACGCAGTATTTT.

This clonotype was recorded many times. The rearrangement joins TRBV6-1 to TRBJ2-7; perhaps TRBD1 as D (6 bases). The CDR3 covers 17 residues. V lost 7 bases and J lost 7, with 29 bases in between. CDR1 and CDR2 (germline): MNHNS, SASEGT. CDR3 region: CASIALLRDTKYNEQYF. The CDR3 nucleotides read TGTGCCAGCATTGCCTTACTCCGGGACACGAAATACAATGAGCAGTACTTC.

This clonotype is classed as medium-sized. The chain uses TRBV6-6 and TRBJ2-1; D not resolved. V dropped 0 bases and J dropped 7 bases, with 10 bases sitting between them. In germline, CDR1 is MNHNY, CDR2 SVGAGI (reference sequence). The CDR3 is made up of 14 amino acids. For the CDR3, the DNA is TGTGCCAGCAGTTACTCGAGATCAACAAATGAGCAGTTCTTC. This gives the protein CASSYSRSTNEQFF.

The chain combines TRBV12-3 or TRBV12-4 with TRBJ2-4, with 7 bases fitting TRBD2. The CDR3 extends over 16 amino acids. The J segment lost 13 bases and the V segment lost 2 bases, leaving 17 bases of the junction unmatched. The CDR3 is CASSLRGPSPGREQYF. For the CDR3, the DNA is TGTGCCAGCAGTTTAAGAGGTCCTAGCCCGGGGAGGGAGCAGTACTTC.

This clonotype was picked up a small number of times. This rearrangement joins TRBV9 to TRBJ1-2; D is perhaps TRBD1 (6 bases). The CDR3 runs 14 residues. Trimming took off 4 bases at V and 8 bases at J, with 18 bases between the two ends. Germline-derived CDR1 and CDR2 are SGDLS and YYNGEE. CDR3 coding DNA: TGTGCCAGCAGCCTCGGGGGGGGCCTAAGGGGCTACACCTTC. This codes for CASSLGGGLRGYTF. The full variable domain, rest sourced from reference TRBV9 and TRBJ1-2, is DSGVTQTPKHLITATGQRVTLRCSPRSGDLSVYWYQQSLDQGLQFLIQYYNGEERAKGNILERFSAQQFPDLHSELNLSSLELGDSALYFCASSLGGGLRGYTFGSGTRLTVV.

The V gene is TRBV12-3 or TRBV12-4, the J gene TRBJ1-2; 9 bases fit TRBD1. V lost 4 bases to trimming and J lost 7 bases; unmatched junction nucleotides: 10. CDR3 size: 15 residues. CDR3 sequence reads: CASSSRTGVSPGYTF. The CDR3 coding sequence is TGTGCCAGCAGTTCAAGGACAGGGGTCTCACCTGGCTACACCTTC.

This clonotype was seen at least ten times. The DNA for the CDR3 is TGTGCCAGCAGTTGGAGGGAGAGGGAAAAACTGTTTTTT. Amino acids: CASSWREREKLFF. The rearrangement links TRBV12-3 or TRBV12-4 to TRBJ1-4, with D hard to call. The CDR3 sequence is 13 residues long. Trimming removed 4 bases at V and 8 bases at J, with 11 bases between.

This clonotype was seen at least ten times. The chain joins TRBV5-1 to TRBJ2-2, with TRBD1 matching 9 bases. Germline V gives CDR1 SGHRS, CDR2 YFSETQ. This CDR3 contains 17 residues. Trimming cost V 4 bases and J 4 bases; bases outside gene matches: 11. CDR3 loop: CASSPWSGQGITGELFF. CDR3 coding DNA: TGCGCCAGCAGCCCGTGGTCCGGACAGGGGATCACCGGGGAGCTGTTTTTT.

There are many counts of this clonotype. The chain carries TRBV11-2 and TRBJ2-1; D may be TRBD2 (5 bases). The end of the DNA aligns better with TRBJ2-7, so the J call may be wrong. From germline, CDR1 is SGHAT and CDR2 FQNNGV. This CDR3 is 14 amino acids long. CDR3 region: CASSAGLPGVEQYF. The CDR3 bases are TGTGCCAGCAGCGCCGGACTGCCCGGGGTCGAGCAGTACTTC.

This chain joins TRBV6-4 and TRBJ2-2; the D is unclear. The CDR3 has 14 amino acids. The V end was cut by 4 bases, the J end by 2 bases, with 8 bases between. CDR1 MRHNA and CDR2 SNTAGT come from the germline V gene. As DNA, the CDR3 is TGTGCCAGCAGTGTCCTTGGTAACACCGGGGAGCTGTTTTTT. It yields the protein CASSVLGNTGELFF.

With respect to this clonotype: One end of the junction is discordant with germline, which a read error may explain. The rearrangement links TRBV28 to TRBJ1-6; D ambiguous. In germline, CDR1 is MDHEN, CDR2 SYDVKM. The CDR3 is 12 amino acids. The CDR3 loop is CASLRGSNEQYF. CDR3 nucleotides: TGTGCCAGCTTACGAGGGAGCAACGAGCAGTACTTT. The full variable domain, in which reference TRBV28 and TRBJ1-6 provide the parts outside the CDR3, is DVKVTQSSRYLVKRTGEKVFLECVQDMDHENMFWYRQDPGLGLRLIYFSYDVKMKEKGDIPEGYSVSREKKERFSLILESASTNQTSMYLCASLRGSNEQYFGNGTRLTVT.

This chain uses TRBV12-3 or TRBV12-4 with TRBJ1-1; no reliable D call. This CDR3 contains 12 residues. Trimming stripped 1 base from V and 6 bases from J, with 6 bases between. The CDR3 region is CASSLEEAEAFF. The CDR3 DNA reads as TGTGCCAGCAGTTTAGAAGAGGCTGAAGCTTTCTTT.

This clonotype has a count of ten or more. Given the absence of the conserved phenylalanine or tryptophan at the CDR3 end, a read error is likely. The DNA is omitted, as the CDR3 cannot be located on it reliably, and the CDR3 follows TCRdb's listing. This chain links TRBV6-8 with TRBJ1-1; TRBD1 is the table's D call, not checked against the DNA. A total of 19 residues make up the CDR3, ends included. In germline, CDR1 is MNHGY, CDR2 SAAAGT. CDR3 in amino acids: CASHDIPRKPWAMSSSSGQ.

This chain connects TRBV7-9 to TRBJ2-3, with no clear D. The CDR3 sequence is 14 residues long. V lost 2 bases, J lost 3 bases, and 9 bases lay in between. Germline CDR1 SEHNR, CDR2 FQNEAQ (reference sequence). The CDR3 spells CASSLLSATDTQYF. The CDR3 nucleotides read TGTGCCAGCAGCTTATTGTCCGCAACAGATACGCAGTATTTT.

This clonotype occurred many times. The chain employs TRBV10-3 and TRBJ2-7, with a weak D call TRBD2 (6 bases). Per the germline V gene, CDR1 is ENHRY and CDR2 is SYGVKD. V gave up 6 bases and J gave up 7 bases, with 22 bases separating them. CDR3 size: 15 residues. The CDR3 DNA reads as TGTGCCATCAGGGAAAGGAGGGATCCTGACAATGAGCAGTACTTC. As protein: CAIRERRDPDNEQYF.

The genes are TRBV4-1 and TRBJ2-5; 8 bases are a match to TRBD2. The germline CDR1 and CDR2 sequences are MGHRA and YSYEKL. The ends lost 1 base at V and 11 bases at J; junction bases unmatched: 15. The CDR3 has 16 amino acids. In DNA form, the CDR3 reads TGCGCCAGCAGCCAAGGACCCACTAGCGGTTCCAATGAGCAGTACTTC. Translated, it gives CASSQGPTSGSNEQYF.

This clonotype appeared a few times. A much larger clonotype is one base distant, so this may be a read error. This rearrangement joins TRBV6-1 to TRBJ2-5, with 7 positions matching TRBD2. The end of the DNA fits TRBJ2-1 better, so the J call may be wrong. Germline CDR1 is MNHNS and CDR2 is SASEGT. This CDR3 is 14 amino acids long. CDR3 region: CASSEGTGGYEQFF. For the CDR3, the DNA is TGTGCCAGCAGTGAAGGTACGGGAGGCTACGAGCAGTTCTTC.